The next 28 T cell receptor beta chains were all read from a single sample in a study of blood T cell repertoires in COVID-19. The assay was immunoSEQ multiplex PCR, and TCRdb's table has in-frame clones only and misses some. The data show 62,000 or so clones, with about 87% seen just once and roughly 2.3% held by the top ten. The sample consisted of peripheral blood. The receptors were sampled from a human donor in a cohort sampled during active COVID-19.

This rearrangement joins TRBV4-2 to TRBJ1-4; 7 bases align to TRBD1. With V trimmed by 1 base and J by 7 bases, 3 bases remained unmatched. The CDR3 has 14 residues. CDR1 is LGHNA and CDR2 is YNFKEQ in the germline V gene. CDR3 DNA: TGTGCCAGCAGCCAAGTCCAGGGGGTTGAAAAACTGTTTTTT. This gives the protein CASSQVQGVEKLFF.

The V gene is TRBV24-1, the J gene TRBJ2-3; 8 bases are shared with TRBD1. V lost 4 bases, J lost 0 bases, and 8 bases stayed unmatched. Germline CDR1 and CDR2: KGHDR and SFDVKD. The CDR3 length is 17 residues. Written as DNA, the CDR3 is TGTGCCACCAGTGACCCTCCAGGGGGCGGAAGCACAGATACGCAGTATTTT. It is translated as CATSDPPGGGSTDTQYF.

The table lists this clone with a few counts. The rearrangement links TRBV30 to TRBJ2-1; the D gene is possibly TRBD2 (6 bases). Trimming removed 0 bases from V and 6 bases from J, with 15 bases in between. This CDR3 comprises 15 residues. CDR1 GTSNPN and CDR2 SVGIG come from the germline V gene (reference sequence). CDR3 coding DNA: TGTGCCTGGAGTGTTCCCCCCCGACTAGTCAATGAGCAGTTCTTC. It encodes CAWSVPPRLVNEQFF.

CDR3 residues: CASSFYSSNEKLFF. In DNA, the CDR3 is TGTGCCAGCAGCTTTTACAGTTCTAATGAAAAACTGTTTTTT. The rearrangement uses TRBV7-2 and TRBJ1-4; no definite D call. The germline V gene has CDR1 SGHTA and CDR2 FQGNSA. The CDR3 runs 14 residues. Trimming took off 3 bases at V and 3 bases at J, with 8 bases between the two ends.

The rearrangement joins TRBV5-1 to TRBJ2-7, with D possibly TRBD1 on 5 matching bases. CDR3 length: 15 residues. V gave up 1 base and J gave up 2 bases, with 13 bases separating them. Germline assignment: CDR1 SGHRS and CDR2 YFSETQ. As DNA, the CDR3 is TGCGCCAGCAGCTTGACCTCACAGGCGGCCTACGAGCAGTACTTC. Encoded protein: CASSLTSQAAYEQYF.

V and J are TRBV9 and TRBJ1-6; D not certain. With 3 bases removed from V and 9 bases from J, the gap between germline ends came to 13 bases. The CDR3 covers 14 residues. Germline-derived CDR1 and CDR2 are SGDLS and YYNGEE. Here the CDR3 reads CASSALGEGSPLHF. As DNA, the CDR3 is TGTGCCAGCAGCGCCCTGGGCGAAGGTTCACCCCTCCACTTT.

The chain has TRBV7-3 and TRBJ2-7; the match to TRBD1 covers 8 bases. CDR1 SGHTA and CDR2 FQGTGA come from the germline V gene. The J segment lost 4 bases and the V segment lost 5 bases, leaving 10 bases of the junction unmatched. The CDR3 loop spans 15 amino acids. The CDR3: CASSPTSTGVYEQYF. CDR3 nucleotide sequence: TGTGCCAGCAGCCCCACTTCGACAGGGGTATACGAGCAGTACTTC.

This clone was picked up a small number of times. The rearrangement joins TRBV6-6 to TRBJ1-5; D remains unclear. Trimming stripped 2 bases from V and 0 bases from J, with 11 bases between. The CDR3 totals 16 residues. Germline loops: CDR1 MNHNY, CDR2 SVGAGI (reference sequence). The CDR3 is CASSYIGSYSNQPQHF. CDR3 nucleotide sequence: TGTGCCAGCAGTTACATCGGTTCTTATAGCAATCAGCCCCAGCATTTT.

The rearrangement links TRBV3-1 (or the pseudogene TRBV3-2) to TRBJ1-3, with TRBD1 matching over 9 bases. The germline gives CDR1 LGHDT, CDR2 YNNKEL (reference sequence). The CDR3 totals 14 residues. V shed 5 bases and J 6 bases; nucleotides not matched to a gene: 5. DNA for the CDR3: TGTGCCAGCAGCGCCCGGGACAGGGAAAACACCATATATTTT. Translating gives CASSARDRENTIYF.

Only one count was recorded for this clone. The chain is built from TRBV3-1 (or the pseudogene TRBV3-2) and TRBJ2-2; possibly TRBD2 for D (5 bases). V lost 4 bases and J 0 bases, leaving 9 bases between the germline ends. The CDR3 covers 15 residues. Germline-derived CDR1 and CDR2 are LGHDT and YNNKEL (reference sequence). For the CDR3, the DNA is TGTGCCAGCAGCCGCCAAGCGGCGAACACCGGGGAGCTGTTTTTT. Translating it yields CASSRQAANTGELFF.

The rearrangement links TRBV7-8 to TRBJ2-2; no firm D call. The CDR3 has 15 residues. V lost 0 bases, J lost 4 bases, and 9 bases lay in between. Germline CDR1 SGHVS, CDR2 FQNEAQ. The chain's CDR3 is CASSLARLSTGELFF. In DNA form, the CDR3 reads TGTGCCAGCAGCTTAGCGAGACTGAGCACCGGGGAGCTGTTTTTT.

The table lists this clone with a count of one. This chain links TRBV25-1 with TRBJ2-1, with D perhaps matching TRBD2 (5 bases). Between the trimmed V and J ends, which lost 3 bases and 6 bases, there was a span of 12 bases. Germline V lookup: CDR1 MGHDK, CDR2 SYGVNS. The CDR3 contains 14 residues. The CDR3 spells CASSEGGQSNEQFF. The CDR3 region has the DNA TGTGCCAGCAGTGAGGGCGGGCAGTCCAATGAGCAGTTCTTC.

The rearrangement uses TRBV28 and TRBJ1-1; D is perhaps TRBD1 (6 bases). V was clipped by 3 bases and J by 5 bases, with 16 bases between them. Per germline, CDR1 MDHEN and CDR2 SYDVKM. This CDR3 comprises 15 residues. The CDR3 bases are TGTGCCAGCAGTTTCGGTGGGGGCCTGGGGACTGAAGCTTTCTTT. Translated: CASSFGGGLGTEAFF.

The CDR3, as DNA: TGTGCCAGCAGCCCGCCGGGACTACGCTACACCTTC. Translating it yields CASSPPGLRYTF. The J gene is TRBJ1-2, the V gene TRBV6-5; TRBD1 might be the D (5 bases). The germline V and J ends were trimmed by 6 bases and 9 bases, with 14 bases remaining between them. The CDR3 runs 12 residues. CDR1 is MNHEY and CDR2 is SVGAGI in the germline V gene.

V usage is TRBV28 and J usage is TRBJ1-2; D not certain. The CDR3 contains 13 residues. Per germline, CDR1 MDHEN and CDR2 SYDVKM. V lost 6 bases, J lost 1 base, and 9 bases lay in between. CDR3 sequence reads: CASRDPGNYGYTF. DNA of the CDR3: TGTGCCAGCAGGGATCCGGGTAACTATGGCTACACCTTC.

Comment on this clone: The sample holds other DNA sequences that translate to the same CDR3. The chain is built from TRBV3-1 (or the pseudogene TRBV3-2) and TRBJ2-2, with TRBD2 matching over 9 bases. J was trimmed by 3 bases and V by 6 bases; bases with no gene match: 26. The germline CDR1 and CDR2 sequences are LGHDT and YNNKEL (reference sequence). The CDR3 totals 22 residues. The CDR3 coding sequence is TGTGCCAGCAGACAGACCTCCTTTTTAGGACTCGCGGGGGGGCCGGACACCGGGGAGCTGTTTTTT. Translating it yields CASRQTSFLGLAGGPDTGELFF.

The chain combines TRBV10-3 with TRBJ2-5; 8 bases match TRBD1. The CDR3 has 15 amino acids. The V segment lost 4 bases and the J segment 5 bases; nucleotides outside the gene matches: 9. CDR1 and CDR2 from the germline V gene are ENHRY and SYGVKD. The CDR3 DNA sequence: TGTGCCATCAGTGTGAGACAGGGGTTGTTTGAGACCCAGTACTTC. Protein sequence: CAISVRQGLFETQYF.

This clone appeared a single time. The chain recombines TRBV5-6 with TRBJ2-1; D possibly corresponds to TRBD2 (6 bases). The CDR3 spans 15 residues. Germline lookup yields CDR1 SGHDT and CDR2 YYEEEE. Trimming removed 6 bases from V and 2 bases from J, with 15 bases in between. The CDR3 loop reads CASNSPGGTYNEQFF. As DNA, the CDR3 is TGTGCCAGCAACTCCCCCGGGGGAACCTACAATGAGCAGTTCTTC.

This clone was counted a few times. J is TRBJ1-2 and V is TRBV18; weak D call: TRBD1 (6 bases). Germline V CDR1 and CDR2: KGHSH, LQKENI. V was cut by 2 bases and J by 4 bases, with 11 bases left in between. CDR3 size: 14 residues. The CDR3 nucleotides are TGTGCCAGCTCACCAAAGGACAGACTCTATGGCTACACCTTC. Its translation is CASSPKDRLYGYTF.

The chain carries TRBV6-2 or TRBV6-3 and TRBJ2-3; 12 nucleotides align to TRBD2. Looked up from germline, CDR1 is MNHEY and CDR2 is SVGEGT. CDR3 length: 16 amino acids. The junction had 0 bases not matched to a gene; V was cut back by 2 bases and J by 0 bases. The CDR3 nucleotides read TGTGCCAGCAGTTACGGGACTAGCGGGAGCACAGATACGCAGTATTTT. This translates into CASSYGTSGSTDTQYF.

This chain uses TRBV4-2 with TRBJ1-1; D perhaps matches TRBD1 (5 bases). Germline V lookup: CDR1 LGHNA, CDR2 YNFKEQ. The CDR3 length is 14 residues. Trimming took 4 bases from V and 1 from J, leaving 10 bases between them. The DNA for the CDR3 is TGTGCCAGCAGCCGTCAGACAGCGAACACTGAAGCTTTCTTT. As protein: CASSRQTANTEAFF.

The chain recombines TRBV7-2 with TRBJ2-7; maybe TRBD1 (7 bases). V dropped 0 bases and J dropped 5 bases, with 20 bases sitting between them. From germline, CDR1 is SGHTA and CDR2 FQGNSA. The CDR3 consists of 17 residues. CDR3 loop: CASSLATRTGISHEQYF. In nucleotides, the CDR3 is TGTGCCAGCAGCTTAGCGACTAGGACAGGTATTTCCCACGAGCAGTACTTC.

This rearrangement joins TRBV4-1 to TRBJ2-1; TRBD2 aligns across 9 bases. CDR3 size: 15 residues. Germline CDR1 reads MGHRA; CDR2 reads YSYEKL. The V gene end was trimmed by 1 base and the J gene end by 7 bases; junction bases not matched to a gene: 5. The CDR3 DNA reads TGCGCCAGCAGCCAAGGTGTTAGCGGGGGTAATGAGCAGTTCTTC. It codes for CASSQGVSGGNEQFF.

The chain combines TRBV5-1 with TRBJ2-3, with 10 bases matching TRBD1. V shed 3 bases and J 6 bases; nucleotides not matched to a gene: 4. Germline V gene sequence: CDR1 SGHRS, CDR2 YFSETQ. The CDR3 runs to 14 residues. In DNA, the CDR3 is TGCGCCAGCAGCTCCGGACAGGGGGGGGATACGCAGTATTTT. Translating it yields CASSSGQGGDTQYF. Full variable domain (remainder filled in from reference TRBV5-1 and TRBJ2-3): KAGVTQTPRYLIKTRGQQVTLSCSPISGHRSVSWYQQTPGQGLQFLFEYFSETQRNKGNFPGRFSGRQFSNSRSEMNVSTLELGDSALYLCASSSGQGGDTQYFGPGTRLTVL.

This chain uses TRBV29-1 with TRBJ2-1; TRBD2 matches at 8 bases. The germline V gene encodes CDR1 SQVTM and CDR2 ANQGSEA. The junction had 8 bases not matched to a gene; V was cut back by 4 bases and J by 0 bases. The CDR3 consists of 16 residues. In nucleotides, the CDR3 is TGCAGCGTTGTAGAGCGGGAGATCTCCTCCTACAATGAGCAGTTCTTC. This sequence encodes CSVVEREISSYNEQFF.

The V and J genes are TRBV28 and TRBJ1-2, with 8 bases identical to TRBD1. V shed 5 bases, J shed 2 bases, and the junction held 7 bases outside the gene matches. Germline V lookup: CDR1 MDHEN, CDR2 SYDVKM. The CDR3 covers 15 residues. This chain's CDR3 is CASSLGQGGNYGYTF. The CDR3 DNA sequence: TGTGCCAGCAGTCTCGGACAGGGCGGGAACTATGGCTACACCTTC.

The chain has TRBV18 and TRBJ2-7; the D gene is possibly TRBD1 (5 bases). Germline assignment: CDR1 KGHSH and CDR2 LQKENI. There are 14 residues in the CDR3. V was clipped by 3 bases and J by 4 bases, with 13 bases between them. The CDR3 DNA reads as TGTGCCAGCTCACCTCGAAGGGGAAAATACGAGCAGTACTTC. Amino acids: CASSPRRGKYEQYF.

The chain has TRBV11-3 and TRBJ1-1; the match to TRBD1 covers 7 bases. This CDR3 is 13 amino acids long. The trim removed 5 bases at V and 4 bases at J, leaving 4 bases unmatched. Germline V gene data show CDR1 as SGHNT and CDR2 as YENEEA. In DNA form, the CDR3 reads TGTGCCAGCAGCGCAGGGGGGACCACTGAAGCTTTCTTT. The encoded protein is CASSAGGTTEAFF.